This TCR beta chain was obtained from a study of blood T cells in healthy people across ages. Trimming pared 5 bases from V and 0 bases from J, leaving 18 bases between. The germline CDR1 and CDR2 sequences are SGHTA and FQGNSA. This CDR3 is built from 17 residues. Sample-barcoded 5' priming and a J-beta primer mix drove a second PCR of roughly 6 to 12 cycles. Tagging of each cDNA molecule was performed by a template-switch adaptor with 12 random nucleotides. Using its own MiXCR run on the 5' RACE reads, TCRdb lists one record per CDR3 protein. Among roughly 2 million distinct CDR3 sequences listed, just under 50% were seen once. This clonotype was recorded once.

What was sequenced was blood. This clonotype was sampled from a woman in her thirties or forties in good health. The rearrangement uses TRBV7-2 and TRBJ2-3; D might be TRBD1 (5 bases). In DNA form, the CDR3 reads TGTGCCAGCAGCCGCATGACAGTTATTTCTAGCACAGATACGCAGTATTTT. It yields the protein CASSRMTVISSTDTQYF.